This TCR beta chain is drawn from a study of T cells in Graves' hyperthyroidism and ophthalmopathy. The CDR3 length is 17 residues. After removal of 0 bases from V and 2 bases from J, the junction contained 6 bases not matched to a gene. Germline lookup yields CDR1 SGHRS and CDR2 YFSETQ. Hyperthyroidism had been newly diagnosed in patients aged 18 to 65, and its duration was under 2 months. RNA transcripts were the template for amplifying TCR beta CDR3 regions. HTBI primers drove first-round RT-PCR of the TCR CDR3. A single record per CDR3 protein comes from TCRdb applying MiXCR to the multiplex PCR reads. The data show 300,000 to 400,000 distinct CDR3 sequences, with roughly a fifth seen just once and around half held by the top ten. This clonotype appeared many times.

Source material: blood. The origin of this receptor is a woman in her fifties or sixties with Graves' hyperthyroidism. The V gene is TRBV5-1, the J gene TRBJ2-1; 9 nucleotides align to TRBD2. CDR3 DNA: TGCGCCAGCAGCTTGGTTGCGGGAGGGCCCCCCTACAATGAGCAGTTCTTC. Residues: CASSLVAGGPPYNEQFF.